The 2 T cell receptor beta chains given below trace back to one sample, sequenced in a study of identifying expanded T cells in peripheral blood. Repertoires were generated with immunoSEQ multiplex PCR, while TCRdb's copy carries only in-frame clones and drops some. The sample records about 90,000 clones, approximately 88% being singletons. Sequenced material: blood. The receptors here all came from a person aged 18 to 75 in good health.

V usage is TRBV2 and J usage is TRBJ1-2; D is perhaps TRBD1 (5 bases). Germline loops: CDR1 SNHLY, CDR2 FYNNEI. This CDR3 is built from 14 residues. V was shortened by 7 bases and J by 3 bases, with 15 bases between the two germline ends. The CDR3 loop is CASTQGLGDYGYTF. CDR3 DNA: TGTGCCAGCACTCAAGGGTTAGGGGACTATGGCTACACCTTC. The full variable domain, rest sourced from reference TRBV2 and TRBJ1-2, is EPEVTQTPSHQVTQMGQEVILRCVPISNHLYFYWYRQILGQKVEFLVSFYNNEISEKSEIFDDQFSVERPDGSNFTLKIRSTKLEDSAMYFCASTQGLGDYGYTFGSGTRLTVV.

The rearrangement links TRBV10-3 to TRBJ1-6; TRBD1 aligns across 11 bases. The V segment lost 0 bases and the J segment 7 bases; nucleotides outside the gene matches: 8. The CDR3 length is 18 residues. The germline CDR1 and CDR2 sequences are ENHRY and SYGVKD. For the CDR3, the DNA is TGTGCCATCAGTGAGTCTATCTCGGGGACAGGGGGAAATTCACCCCTCCACTTT. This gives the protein CAISESISGTGGNSPLHF.